In this sample, the clone carrying this T cell receptor beta chain turned up a few times. Trimming removed 6 bases at V and 0 bases at J, with 11 bases between. The CDR3 covers 14 residues. MiXCR was run by TCRdb on the RT-PCR reads, yielding one entry per CDR3 protein. The sample records approximately 720,000 distinct CDR3 sequences, 11% to 15% being singletons. This sequence joins TRBV12-3 or TRBV12-4 and TRBJ1-1; D is ambiguous. The sequenced sample was memory CD4+ T cells from blood. The receptor comes from a female donor in good health, serving as a healthy control. The DNA of the CDR3 is TGTGCCAGCAGGCCTCAGGTCATGAACACTGAAGCTTTCTTT. Amino acid sequence: CASRPQVMNTEAFF.